This TCR beta chain emerged from a study of human T cells and chemical hapten exposure. The overall study: Per-sample TCR yield variability stemmed mainly from small pooled library volume differences.

Specified time point: healthy volunteer bleed at 6 weeks. Total RNA was isolated from unfractionated whole blood. Germline CDR1 reads SGHTA; CDR2 reads FQGTGA. CDR3 length: 13 residues. V lost 2 bases and J 3 bases, leaving 8 bases between the germline ends. This clonotype was seen more than once but under ten times. Its target is unknown. Findings of the study overall: Counts of TCRs above 1 in 1000 frequency stayed unchanged with DPC sensitization.

Individual cDNA molecules each carried unique molecular identifiers attached by the library. TCRdb re-derived calls from the RACE reads in MiXCR, one entry per CDR3 protein. In the table there are fewer than 85,000 distinct CDR3 sequences, about 9.2% of which are singletons. The genes are TRBV7-3 and TRBJ2-7; D is possibly TRBD2 (5 bases). This sequence was found in a female donor in good health. Some clones in this sample may be carry-over from other donors' samples. The sample was whole blood. The CDR3 DNA reads as TGTGCCAGCAGCTTACGGGAAAACTACGAGCAGTACTTC. As protein: CASSLRENYEQYF.